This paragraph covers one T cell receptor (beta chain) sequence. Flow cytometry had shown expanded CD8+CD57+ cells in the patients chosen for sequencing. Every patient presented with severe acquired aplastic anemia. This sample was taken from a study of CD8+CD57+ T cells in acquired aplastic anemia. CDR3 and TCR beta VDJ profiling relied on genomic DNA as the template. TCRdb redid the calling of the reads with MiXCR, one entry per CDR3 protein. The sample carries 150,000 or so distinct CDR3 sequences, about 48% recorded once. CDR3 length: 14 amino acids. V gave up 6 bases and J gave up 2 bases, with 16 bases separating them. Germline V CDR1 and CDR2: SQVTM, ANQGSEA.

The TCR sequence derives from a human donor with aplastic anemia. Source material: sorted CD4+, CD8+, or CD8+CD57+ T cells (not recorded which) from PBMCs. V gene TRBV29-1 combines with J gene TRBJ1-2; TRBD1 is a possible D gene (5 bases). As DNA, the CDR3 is TGCAGCGTCGGTGAGTGGGGCGAGAACTATGGCTACACCTTC. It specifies CSVGEWGENYGYTF.